The entry that follows covers one TCR beta chain sequence. The data stem from a study of technical replicates of blood from a handful of donors. This CDR3 has 13 residues. CDR1 and CDR2 (germline): LNHDA, SQIVND (reference sequence). Trimming pared 5 bases from V and 2 bases from J, leaving 10 bases between. Sequencing used immunoSEQ multiplex PCR; TCRdb keeps in-frame clones, though not all of them. The table has about 95,000 clones, roughly 95% seen once; the top ten hold roughly 0.34%. Material: T cells isolated from PBMCs. The sequence derives from a human donor in good health. The chain employs TRBV19 and TRBJ2-7; possible D gene TRBD1, 6 bases. The CDR3 coding sequence is TGTGCCAGTAGTGCAGGGGAAACCTACGAGCAGTACTTC. Protein product: CASSAGETYEQYF.